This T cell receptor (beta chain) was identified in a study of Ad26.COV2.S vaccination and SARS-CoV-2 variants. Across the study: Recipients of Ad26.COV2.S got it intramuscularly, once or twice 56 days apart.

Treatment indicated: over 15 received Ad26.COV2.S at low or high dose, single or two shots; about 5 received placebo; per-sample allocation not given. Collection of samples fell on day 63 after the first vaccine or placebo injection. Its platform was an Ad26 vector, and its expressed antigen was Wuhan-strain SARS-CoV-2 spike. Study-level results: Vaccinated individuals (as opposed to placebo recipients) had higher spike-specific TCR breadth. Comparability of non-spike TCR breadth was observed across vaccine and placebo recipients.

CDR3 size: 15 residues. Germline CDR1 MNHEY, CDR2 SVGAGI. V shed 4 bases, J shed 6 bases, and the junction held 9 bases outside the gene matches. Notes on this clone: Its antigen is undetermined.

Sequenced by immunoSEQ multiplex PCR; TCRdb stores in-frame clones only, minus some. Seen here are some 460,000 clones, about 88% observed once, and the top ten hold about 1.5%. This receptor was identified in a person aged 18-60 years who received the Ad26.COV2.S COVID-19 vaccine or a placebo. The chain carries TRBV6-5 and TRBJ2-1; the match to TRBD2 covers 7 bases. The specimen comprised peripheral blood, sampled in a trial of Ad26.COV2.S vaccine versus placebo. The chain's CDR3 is CASSSLAGKGNEQFF. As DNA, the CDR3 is TGTGCCAGCAGTTCCTTAGCGGGCAAGGGCAATGAGCAGTTCTTC.